Each of the 4 T cell receptor beta chains below was sequenced from the same sample in a study of cytomegalovirus exposure and HLA in healthy donors (dated by TCRdb to 2017 to 2019). Libraries were built with the immunoSEQ multiplex PCR assay. For the multiplex PCR, a mixture combining 60 forward primers for TCR Vbeta segments and 13 reverse primers for TCR Jbeta segments was used. In its TCRdb copy, this immuneACCESS table keeps in-frame sequences only and misses some clones. Where compared with another copy, unresolved V genes explain less than half of these, and the others have no known cause. Counted in this sample were 100,000 to 150,000 clones; about 70% of them appeared once. The ten biggest clones cover roughly 2.5% of the sample. The sample comprised PBMCs. These receptor sequences come from a woman aged 40 to 49 in good health and CMV-seronegative.

The chain carries TRBV5-1 and TRBJ1-3; TRBD1 matches at 8 bases. V shed 4 bases, J shed 7 bases, and the junction held 10 bases outside the gene matches. The germline CDR1 and CDR2 sequences are SGHRS and YFSETQ. CDR3 length equals 15 residues. DNA for the CDR3: TGCGCCAGCAGCGTTACTGGACAGGGTTCGAACACCATATATTTT. This translates into CASSVTGQGSNTIYF. The variable domain in full, completed from reference TRBV5-1 and TRBJ1-3, reads KAGVTQTPRYLIKTRGQQVTLSCSPISGHRSVSWYQQTPGQGLQFLFEYFSETQRNKGNFPGRFSGRQFSNSRSEMNVSTLELGDSALYLCASSVTGQGSNTIYFGEGSWLTVV.

The V gene is TRBV6-1, the J gene TRBJ1-4; D possibly corresponds to TRBD1 (5 bases). V gave up 4 bases and J gave up 2 bases, with 20 bases separating them. This CDR3 spans 18 amino acids. Germline lookup yields CDR1 MNHNS and CDR2 SASEGT. The CDR3 region is CASSGFRDGAKTNEKLFF. The CDR3 DNA follows: TGTGCCAGCAGTGGGTTTAGGGATGGGGCGAAGACTAATGAAAAACTGTTTTTT.

The chain has TRBV19 and TRBJ1-1; 10 bases align to TRBD1. Unmatched junction bases numbered 5, after V lost 4 bases and J lost 3 bases. The length of the CDR3 is 15 residues. From germline, CDR1 is LNHDA and CDR2 SQIVND (reference sequence). The CDR3 reads CASSTADRGDTEAFF. The CDR3 region has the DNA TGTGCCAGTAGTACCGCGGACAGGGGGGACACTGAAGCTTTCTTT.

This clone was counted only a few times. This sequence joins TRBV29-1 and TRBJ2-2, with 12 positions matching TRBD1. Germline V gene lookup returns CDR1 SQVTM and CDR2 ANQGSEA. The CDR3 length is 14 residues. V gave up 7 bases and J gave up 7 bases; unmatched junction bases: 7. CDR3 DNA: TGCAGCGGCGGGACAGGGGGCTTAAACGGGGAGCTGTTTTTT. It specifies CSGGTGGLNGELFF.